This T cell receptor (beta chain) comes out of a study of cytomegalovirus exposure and HLA in healthy donors. On the study more broadly: Earlier results showed roughly 120 million unique TCR beta sequences derived from roughly 180 million T cells.

Study results and limitations: Sequencing had likely introduced a cluster of highly shared sequence variants as an artifact. Donors were assumed by presence/absence analyses to have roughly uniform sequencing depth. Differences between HLA loci emerged in a later analysis of TCR association rates, with DRB1 most and HLA-C fewest.

It was with 60 Vbeta and 13 Jbeta primers that the PCR ran. Clones were sequenced by immunoSEQ multiplex PCR, and TCRdb holds only the in-frame ones, with some missing. The sample carries about 110,000 clones, around 70% recorded once. CDR3 length: 12 residues. V lost 5 bases and J lost 8, with 9 bases in between. The germline V gene has CDR1 LGHNT and CDR2 FRNRAP. This clone was picked up a small number of times. Antigen specificity is unknown. This chain uses TRBV12-5 with TRBJ2-2; maybe TRBD1 (5 bases). The sequence was obtained from a woman aged 40-49 years in good health and CMV-seropositive. Input material: PBMCs. The CDR3 nucleotides read TGTGCTAGTGGTACAGGCCCTGGGGAGCTGTTTTTT. It translates to CASGTGPGELFF.